Listed here are 27 T cell receptor beta chains from one sample, sequenced in a study of Graves' ophthalmopathy and Graves' hyperthyroidism. RNA served as the template for amplifying TCR beta CDR3 regions. Second-round multiplex PCR came after a first-round RT-PCR that employed HTBI primers. Each CDR3 protein gets one entry after TCRdb re-called the multiplex PCR reads with MiXCR. Altogether a few hundred thousand distinct CDR3 sequences are present, 35% to 45% being singletons, with the ten largest covering over 3.5%. Sequencing was performed on peripheral blood or thyroid tissue (not recorded which). These receptors all come from an adult man with Graves' hyperthyroidism.

This clonotype appeared a few times. The CDR3 is CASSPRGRGGYEQYF. In DNA, the CDR3 is TGTGCCAGCAGCCCCAGGGGGCGAGGAGGCTACGAGCAGTACTTC. V usage is TRBV28 and J usage is TRBJ2-7; 8 nucleotides match TRBD1. Trimming took 6 bases from V and 3 from J; bases not matched to a gene: 10. This CDR3 has 15 amino acids. CDR1 is MDHEN and CDR2 is SYDVKM in the germline V gene.

This clonotype has at least ten counts. The chain is built from TRBV2 and TRBJ1-6; weak D call: TRBD1 (5 bases). The ends were cut back, 7 bases at V and 4 bases at J, with 11 bases in the middle. Germline values: CDR1 SNHLY, CDR2 FYNNEI. The CDR3 contains 14 residues. CDR3 coding DNA: TGTGCCAGCAAGGACACCGCTTATAATTCACCCCTCCACTTT. This encodes CASKDTAYNSPLHF.

The rearrangement uses TRBV15 and TRBJ2-7; 7 bases map to TRBD1. Germline-derived CDR1 and CDR2 are LNHNV and YYDKDF (reference sequence). The CDR3 contains 16 residues. After removal of 1 base from V and 2 bases from J, the junction contained 8 bases not matched to a gene. For the CDR3, the DNA is TGTGCCACCAGCAGAGGGTGGGGGACAGACACCTACGAGCAGTACTTC. It codes for CATSRGWGTDTYEQYF.

In the case of this clonotype: This clone may be a read error of a much larger clone one base away. The chain has TRBV12-3 or TRBV12-4 and TRBJ2-5; D is perhaps TRBD2 (6 bases). This CDR3 region has 13 residues. V was pared by 6 bases and J by 0 bases, with 8 bases between. The CDR3 protein is CASRGGHQETQYF. The CDR3 region has the DNA TGTGCCAGCAGGGGGGGTCACCAAGAGACCCAGTACTTC.

This clonotype was detected ten times or more. The chain employs TRBV5-1 and TRBJ1-4; D is unclear. V was clipped by 0 bases and J by 6 bases, with 9 bases between them. The germline V gene has CDR1 SGHRS and CDR2 YFSETQ. The CDR3 has 14 residues. CDR3 loop: CASSLGGEDEKLFF. The CDR3, as DNA: TGCGCCAGCAGCTTGGGAGGAGAGGATGAAAAACTGTTTTTT.

In DNA form, the CDR3 reads TGTGCCAGCAGCGCGAGGGGAGGGGTCTCCGAGCAGTACTTC. The encoded protein is CASSARGGVSEQYF. V is TRBV5-5 and J is TRBJ2-7; 7 bases line up with TRBD2. CDR1 is SGHKS, CDR2 YYEKEE, per germline (reference sequence). V trimming: 4 bases; J trimming: 6 bases; junction bases outside the gene matches: 10. CDR3 length equals 14 residues.

At least ten counts were recorded for this clonotype. The chain carries TRBV5-4 and TRBJ1-1; no clear D. Trimming took off 4 bases at V and 0 bases at J, with 10 bases between the two ends. Germline CDR1 SGHNT, CDR2 YYREEE (reference sequence). The CDR3 loop spans 14 amino acids. The CDR3 region is CASSPHRVNTEAFF. The CDR3 DNA sequence: TGTGCCAGCAGCCCCCACCGGGTGAACACTGAAGCTTTCTTT.

Many counts were recorded for this clonotype. The rearrangement uses TRBV10-3 and TRBJ2-2; D unresolved. The CDR3 totals 13 residues. CDR1 and CDR2 (germline): ENHRY, SYGVKD. V was clipped by 2 bases and J by 6 bases, with 7 bases between them. The CDR3 reads CAISEAIPGELFF. The CDR3, as DNA: TGTGCCATCAGTGAGGCGATTCCCGGGGAGCTGTTTTTT.

The rearrangement joins TRBV6-5 to TRBJ2-2; D is perhaps TRBD2 (7 bases). The CDR3 extends over 15 amino acids. With 5 bases removed from V and 6 bases from J, the gap between germline ends came to 16 bases. Germline V gene sequence: CDR1 MNHEY, CDR2 SVGAGI. CDR3 loop: CASSGFGGAPGELFF. CDR3 coding DNA: TGTGCCAGCAGTGGGTTTGGGGGGGCGCCCGGGGAGCTGTTTTTT.

This chain joins TRBV10-2 and TRBJ2-5, with 8 nucleotides matching TRBD1. This CDR3 contains 14 residues. CDR1 and CDR2 from the germline V gene are WSHSY and SAAADI. Losses at the gene ends were 6 bases for V and 2 bases for J; bases not matched to a gene: 5. This CDR3 is CASRGTGVQETQYF. The CDR3 DNA follows: TGCGCCAGCAGGGGGACAGGCGTTCAAGAGACCCAGTACTTC.

This clonotype has just a few counts. The chain carries TRBV2 and TRBJ2-7; D not certain. V lost 3 bases and J 3 bases, leaving 6 bases between the germline ends. The CDR3 loop spans 12 amino acids. Germline V gene sequence: CDR1 SNHLY, CDR2 FYNNEI. The CDR3 DNA sequence: TGTGCCAGCAGTGAGTTCAGCTACGAGCAGTACTTC. Its translation: CASSEFSYEQYF.

This chain connects TRBV29-1 to TRBJ1-5, with D maybe TRBD1 (5 bases). Deletions cut 8 bases from V and 4 bases from J, with 9 bases between. There are 11 residues in the CDR3. The germline V gene has CDR1 SQVTM and CDR2 ANQGSEA. CDR3 DNA sequence: TGCAGCTGGGGGGTTAATCAGCCCCAGCATTTT. It translates to CSWGVNQPQHF.

The J gene is TRBJ2-7, the V gene TRBV5-1; D may be TRBD2 (5 bases). CDR3 length: 13 residues. V lost 4 bases to trimming and J lost 6 bases, with 14 bases between them. Germline values: CDR1 SGHRS, CDR2 YFSETQ. The CDR3 protein is CASSLPPGSEQYF. As DNA, the CDR3 is TGCGCCAGCAGCCTCCCGCCGGGGTCCGAGCAGTACTTC.

The gene calls are TRBV12-3 or TRBV12-4 and TRBJ2-5; 7 bases map to TRBD1. The J call may not be correct, given that the DNA end is closer to TRBJ2-7. The CDR3 has 13 amino acids. DNA of the CDR3: TGTGCCAGCAGTCCCACAGGGGCTCACGAGCAGTACTTC. This codes for CASSPTGAHEQYF.

With regard to this clonotype: Germline is not matched at one junction end, which may reflect a read error. The chain carries TRBV29-1 and TRBJ2-2, with a weak D call TRBD2 (5 bases). The CDR3 is 13 residues long. Germline V gene sequence: CDR1 SQVTM, CDR2 ANQGSEA. CDR3 residues: CSVGDGVTGELFF. CDR3 nucleotides: TGCAGCGTCGGAGACGGGGTGACCGGAGAGCTGTTTTTT.

This clonotype was recorded many times. J is TRBJ2-2 and V is TRBV7-8; 7 bases align to TRBD1. In germline, CDR1 is SGHVS, CDR2 FQNEAQ. V gave up 5 bases and J gave up 4 bases; unmatched junction bases: 4. The CDR3 has 14 amino acids. CDR3: CASSVGTVTGELFF. The CDR3, as DNA: TGTGCCAGCAGCGTCGGGACAGTCACCGGGGAGCTGTTTTTT.

The table lists this clonotype with many counts. The CDR3 DNA is TGCAGCGTAGCAGGGATTGGGACTAGCGGGTACGAGCAGTACTTC. Its protein product is CSVAGIGTSGYEQYF. The chain combines TRBV29-1 with TRBJ2-7; TRBD2 aligns across 12 bases. This CDR3 has 15 amino acids. Germline V gives CDR1 SQVTM, CDR2 ANQGSEA. The V segment lost 6 bases and the J segment 4 bases; nucleotides outside the gene matches: 10.

This rearrangement joins TRBV6-5 to TRBJ1-6; possible D gene TRBD1, 5 bases. The CDR3 has 13 amino acids. V was pared by 7 bases and J by 13 bases, with 17 bases between. CDR1 and CDR2 (germline): MNHEY, SVGAGI. The CDR3 region is CASTRAGSDPLHF. The DNA of the CDR3 is TGTGCCAGCACCCGGGCAGGGAGTGATCCCCTCCACTTT.

Concerning this clonotype itself: Just one base apart from a much larger clone, this may be a read error. This sequence joins TRBV6-1 and TRBJ1-6; D is unresolved. The CDR3 sequence is 13 residues long. Germline assignment: CDR1 MNHNS and CDR2 SASEGT. CDR3 DNA sequence: TGTACCAGCAGCCCTGACGGGGTGTCACCCCTCCACTTT. It encodes CTSSPDGVSPLHF.

This rearrangement joins TRBV19 to TRBJ1-5; D remains unclear. Germline CDR1 LNHDA, CDR2 SQIVND (reference sequence). Trimming left V 7 bases short and J 0 bases short, with 16 bases between. This CDR3 has 16 amino acids. The CDR3 nucleotides read TGTGCCAGTATGGGGTCCACGGGCTCTAGCAATCAGCCCCAGCATTTT. Its protein product is CASMGSTGSSNQPQHF.

This clonotype was seen just once. An end of the junction differs from the germline gene, which may be a read error. The chain has TRBV2 and TRBJ1-2, with a weak D call TRBD1 (6 bases). CDR1 is SNHLY and CDR2 is FYNNEI in the germline V gene. This CDR3 comprises 15 residues. The CDR3 coding sequence is TGTGCCAGCAGGGGCCGGAACAGGGACTTCTATGACTACACCTTC. The encoded protein is CASRGRNRDFYDYTF. The full variable domain, its missing parts supplied by reference TRBV2 and TRBJ1-2, is EPEVTQTPSHQVTQMGQEVILRCVPISNHLYFYWYRQILGQKVEFLVSFYNNEISEKSEIFDDQFSVERPDGSNFTLKIRSTKLEDSAMYFCASRGRNRDFYDYTFGSGTRLTVV.

Ten or more counts support this clonotype. This rearrangement joins TRBV7-3 to TRBJ1-6; 7 positions match TRBD1. The CDR3 sequence is 14 residues long. Germline V gives CDR1 SGHTA, CDR2 FQGTGA. Unmatched junction bases numbered 7, after V lost 5 bases and J lost 9 bases. The CDR3 region is CASSRTGGGSPLHF. Here the CDR3 DNA reads TGTGCCAGCAGCCGGACAGGAGGGGGTTCACCCCTCCACTTT. Filled out from reference TRBV7-3 and TRBJ1-6, the complete variable domain reads GAGVSQTPSNKVTEKGKYVELRCDPISGHTALYWYRQSLGQGPEFLIYFQGTGAADDSGLPNDRFFAVRPEGSVSTLKIQRTERGDSAVYLCASSRTGGGSPLHFGNGTRLTVT.

This clonotype was picked up many times. The V and J genes are TRBV19 and TRBJ1-5; D is unresolved. The CDR3 has 13 residues. Germline V lookup: CDR1 LNHDA, CDR2 SQIVND (reference sequence). Trimming stripped 3 bases from V and 7 bases from J, with 10 bases between. The CDR3 protein is CASSMMGTQPQHF. The CDR3 DNA follows: TGTGCCAGTAGTATGATGGGCACCCAGCCCCAGCATTTT.

This chain uses TRBV2 with TRBJ1-5, with 9 bases matching TRBD1. From germline, CDR1 is SNHLY and CDR2 FYNNEI. V lost 1 base and J lost 6; bases outside the gene matches: 4. The CDR3 runs 15 residues. CDR3 residues: CASSEVRTGVQPQHF. The CDR3 DNA follows: TGTGCCAGCAGTGAAGTCCGGACAGGGGTTCAGCCCCAGCATTTT.

The table lists this clonotype with a few counts. This chain uses TRBV19 with TRBJ2-3; tentatively, D is TRBD2 (5 bases). Trimming cost V 7 bases and J 0 bases, with 20 bases left between them. Germline CDR1 is LNHDA and CDR2 is SQIVND (reference sequence). The CDR3 consists of 17 residues. In DNA, the CDR3 is TGTGCCAGTACGCCAGGTGGAGGATTGGACAGCACAGATACGCAGTATTTT. This translates into CASTPGGGLDSTDTQYF.

This clonotype was seen a few times. The chain is built from TRBV7-8 and TRBJ1-2; tentatively, D is TRBD1 (5 bases). Germline V gene lookup returns CDR1 SGHVS and CDR2 FQNEAQ. Trimming took off 0 bases at V and 6 bases at J, with 17 bases between the two ends. CDR3 length: 16 amino acids. CDR3 sequence: CASSLAPTTENHGYTF. The CDR3 nucleotides are TGTGCCAGCAGCTTAGCCCCAACGACAGAGAACCATGGCTACACCTTC.

This clonotype has ten or more counts. In DNA, the CDR3 is TGTGCCAGCAGCTTCAAGGACAGGGGTGGCTCACCCCTCCACTTT. Its translation is CASSFKDRGGSPLHF. V usage is TRBV7-2 and J usage is TRBJ1-6; TRBD1 agrees at 9 bases. The CDR3 contains 15 residues. CDR1 and CDR2 from the germline V gene are SGHTA and FQGNSA. Trimming cost V 3 bases and J 10 bases; bases outside gene matches: 7.